Below, 13 T cell receptor beta chains from the same sample are listed, as sequenced in a study of T-cell memory formation after mild COVID-19. TCRdb fed the 5' RACE reads into MiXCR, producing one record per CDR3 protein. The table shows 350,000 to 450,000 distinct CDR3 sequences, with roughly 20% occurring only once. The material sequenced was PBMCs or a T cell subset sorted from them (not recorded which). These receptors were collected from an adult woman who had mild COVID-19 (a few samples of this study predate the infection). Cell type and time point are not known.

The J gene is TRBJ2-7, the V gene TRBV12-3 or TRBV12-4; D possibly corresponds to TRBD2 (6 bases). The CDR3 spans 16 residues. Trimming took off 6 bases at V and 3 bases at J, with 21 bases between the two ends. The CDR3 loop reads CASSSYVGGTYYEQYF. The CDR3 DNA reads TGTGCCAGCAGCTCATATGTCGGGGGAACCTACTACGAGCAGTACTTC.

The chain links TRBV7-3 to TRBJ2-3; D gene ambiguous. The V gene lost 4 bases and the J gene lost 2 bases, with 7 bases spanning the gap. Per the germline V gene, CDR1 is SGHTA and CDR2 is FQGTGA. The CDR3 length is 13 residues. CDR3 residues: CASSYYLTDTQYF. The DNA of the CDR3 is TGTGCCAGCAGCTACTACCTCACAGATACGCAGTATTTT.

The V gene is TRBV6-5, the J gene TRBJ1-5; D possibly corresponds to TRBD1 (6 bases). Germline CDR1 MNHEY, CDR2 SVGAGI. The CDR3 covers 14 residues. Deletions cut 6 bases from V and 6 bases from J, with 15 bases between. In DNA form, the CDR3 reads TGTGCCAGCAGCTATAACAGGGAGGGTCAGCCCCAGCATTTT. The encoded protein is CASSYNREGQPQHF.

This clonotype was found a few times. The junction departs from the called germline gene at one end, perhaps through a read error. The chain couples TRBV6-2 or TRBV6-3 to TRBJ2-7, with unresolved D. CDR3 length equals 11 residues. Germline assignment: CDR1 MNHEY and CDR2 SVGEGT. The CDR3 sequence is CASSYGQKHYF. In DNA, the CDR3 is TGTGCCAGCAGTTACGGGCAGAAGCATTACTTC.

The chain combines TRBV5-1 with TRBJ2-2; TRBD2 aligns across 9 bases. The V gene end was trimmed by 5 bases and the J gene end by 0 bases; junction bases not matched to a gene: 8. The CDR3 has 17 residues. Germline V gene data show CDR1 as SGHRS and CDR2 as YFSETQ. The CDR3 region is CASRRLAGNANTGELFF. The CDR3 nucleotides read TGCGCCAGCAGAAGGCTAGCGGGGAACGCGAACACCGGGGAGCTGTTTTTT. Looking up the rest from reference TRBV5-1 and TRBJ2-2 gives the full variable domain: KAGVTQTPRYLIKTRGQQVTLSCSPISGHRSVSWYQQTPGQGLQFLFEYFSETQRNKGNFPGRFSGRQFSNSRSEMNVSTLELGDSALYLCASRRLAGNANTGELFFGEGSRLTVL.

The chain employs TRBV4-3 and TRBJ1-5, with D uncertain. V lost 4 bases, J lost 3 bases, and 10 bases lay in between. The CDR3 is 14 residues long. Germline CDR1 LGHNA, CDR2 YSLEER. CDR3 sequence reads: CASSLNPTNQPQHF. As DNA, the CDR3 is TGCGCCAGCAGCCTAAACCCCACCAATCAGCCCCAGCATTTT.

This clonotype was seen more than once but under ten times. The chain links TRBV4-3 to TRBJ2-7, with D possibly being TRBD1 (6 bases). Trimming took 4 bases from V and 1 from J, leaving 11 bases between them. Looked up from germline, CDR1 is LGHNA and CDR2 is YSLEER. The CDR3 runs to 14 residues. The CDR3 DNA follows: TGCGCCAGCAGCCCCGGGACAAGATCCTACGAGCAGTACTTC. It encodes CASSPGTRSYEQYF.

This clonotype was recorded many times. The chain is built from TRBV18 and TRBJ1-5; no clear D. CDR3 length equals 16 residues. V gave up 2 bases and J gave up 3 bases, with 14 bases separating them. Germline V CDR1 and CDR2: KGHSH, LQKENI. The chain's CDR3 is CASSPAERIDNQPQHF. The DNA of the CDR3 is TGTGCCAGCTCACCAGCGGAGAGGATCGACAATCAGCCCCAGCATTTT.

A few counts support this clonotype. The chain links TRBV20-1 to TRBJ2-5, with D unresolved. This CDR3 spans 15 amino acids. The germline V gene has CDR1 DFQATT and CDR2 SNEGSKA (reference sequence). Trimming shortened V by 0 bases and J by 7 bases, and 18 bases separated the two germline ends. CDR3: CSARDARQVGWTQYF. The CDR3 bases are TGCAGTGCTAGAGATGCCAGGCAAGTGGGGTGGACCCAGTACTTC.

The gene calls are TRBV7-9 and TRBJ1-1, with TRBD1 matching over 7 bases. Unmatched junction bases numbered 5, after V lost 5 bases and J lost 11 bases. The CDR3 covers 11 residues. Looked up from germline, CDR1 is SEHNR and CDR2 is FQNEAQ (reference sequence). The CDR3 protein is CASSPQGGAFF. DNA for the CDR3: TGTGCCAGCAGCCCCCAGGGGGGGGCTTTCTTT.

This clonotype was counted only a few times. The chain couples TRBV6-5 to TRBJ2-2; TRBD1 agrees at 8 bases. Unmatched junction bases numbered 11, after V lost 10 bases and J lost 4 bases. CDR1 and CDR2 from the germline V gene are MNHEY and SVGAGI. CDR3 length: 15 amino acids. The CDR3 sequence is CATKARGPGTGELFF. CDR3 nucleotides: TGTGCCACTAAAGCCAGGGGGCCCGGCACCGGGGAGCTGTTTTTT.

This clonotype was recorded many times. This CDR3 reads CASSQDEGAPGELFF. The CDR3 nucleotides read TGCGCCAGCAGCCAAGATGAGGGGGCGCCCGGGGAGCTGTTTTTT. The chain combines TRBV4-3 with TRBJ2-2, with 7 bases matching TRBD1. Germline assignment: CDR1 LGHNA and CDR2 YSLEER. The V segment lost 0 bases and the J segment 6 bases; nucleotides outside the gene matches: 4. This CDR3 is built from 15 residues.

This clonotype was counted only a few times. The rearrangement links TRBV12-3 or TRBV12-4 to TRBJ2-3; D gene uncertain. Trimming pared 6 bases from V and 2 bases from J, leaving 12 bases between. The CDR3 totals 14 residues. CDR3 DNA sequence: TGTGCCAGCAGGTGGCAGGTGAACACAGATACGCAGTATTTT. It codes for CASRWQVNTDTQYF.